This entry lists 5 T cell receptor beta chains sequenced from one sample in a study of PD-1 blockade in mismatch repair-deficient tumors. The method was immunoSEQ multiplex PCR; TCRdb's version includes in-frame clones alone and lacks a portion of them. The sample records about 130,000 clones, approximately 91% being singletons. Sequences were derived from peripheral blood, sampled roughly 67 weeks after starting pembrolizumab. The source is an adult with mismatch repair-deficient cancer.

The gene calls are TRBV4-1 and TRBJ2-5, with TRBD1 as a possible D gene (5 bases). V shed 2 bases and J shed 0 bases, with 10 bases lying between them. CDR1 and CDR2 from the germline V gene are MGHRA and YSYEKL. The CDR3 runs to 15 residues. CDR3: CASSQLGADQETQYF. The CDR3 nucleotides are TGCGCCAGCAGCCAATTAGGGGCAGACCAAGAGACCCAGTACTTC.

Written as DNA, the CDR3 is TGTGCCAGCAGTCCCCCGGGGATCGCCTACGAGCAGTACTTC. It codes for CASSPPGIAYEQYF. This chain joins TRBV25-1 and TRBJ2-7; weak D call: TRBD2 (5 bases). In germline, CDR1 is MGHDK, CDR2 SYGVNS. V was shortened by 5 bases and J by 2 bases, with 13 bases between the two germline ends. This CDR3 contains 14 residues.

The chain links TRBV6-1 to TRBJ2-7; D may be TRBD2 (6 bases). Germline-derived CDR1 and CDR2 are MNHNS and SASEGT. V lost 1 base to trimming and J lost 3 bases, with 16 bases between them. The CDR3 has 16 amino acids. The CDR3 bases are TGTGCCAGCAGTGAAGTGGGGTTAGGGACTCTCTACGAGCAGTACTTC. Translation gives CASSEVGLGTLYEQYF.

The chain is built from TRBV6-5 and TRBJ1-3, with a possible D match to TRBD1 (5 bases). Trimming shortened V by 6 bases and J by 0 bases, and 12 bases separated the two germline ends. CDR1 MNHEY and CDR2 SVGAGI come from the germline V gene. This CDR3 contains 15 residues. The CDR3 spells CASSGGGISGNTIYF. The DNA for the CDR3 is TGTGCCAGCAGCGGGGGAGGAATCTCTGGAAACACCATATATTTT.

In its sample, this clone was seen a few times. The chain is built from TRBV19 and TRBJ1-5; no clear D. V gave up 7 bases and J gave up 3 bases, with 10 bases separating them. This CDR3 is 13 amino acids long. Germline CDR1 reads LNHDA; CDR2 reads SQIVND (reference sequence). The CDR3 bases are TGTGCCAGTATAGGCCTTAACAATCAGCCCCAGCATTTT. Translation gives CASIGLNNQPQHF.